This T cell receptor beta chain came from a study of shared clonotypes between healthy human individuals. Study results and caveats: Clonotypes shared by all four donors outscored non-shared clonotypes in generation probability.

A word on this clone: Its specificity is unknown.

An approximately 180 ng quantity of DNA, roughly 30,000 T cell genomes, went into the sorted-subset replicate PCRs. The method was immunoSEQ multiplex PCR; TCRdb's version includes in-frame clones alone and lacks a portion of them. The data show some 660,000 clones, around 78% seen once. CD4+ cells underwent separation, giving CD45RA+ naive and CD45RA-negative memory subsets. This CDR3 is 12 amino acids long. V was cut by 10 bases and J by 8 bases, with 18 bases left in between. From germline, CDR1 is SGHRS and CDR2 YFSETQ. This clonotype was obtained from a woman younger than 45 in good health. The sequenced sample was memory CD4+ T cells sorted from blood. The subset is: CD45RA-negative fraction. The chain couples TRBV5-1 to TRBJ1-2; D unclear. In DNA form, the CDR3 reads TGCGCCTCCTCGTTTAGTGACATCGGCTACACCTTC. Translation gives CASSFSDIGYTF.